The 3 T cell receptor beta chains in this list originate from one sample, sequenced in a study of cytomegalovirus exposure and HLA in healthy donors. Both 60 Vbeta primers and 13 Jbeta primers went into the PCR. The table came from immunoSEQ multiplex PCR; TCRdb's copy has only in-frame clones and leaves some out. The sample contains about 120,000 clones, 80% of which appear only once. The sequencing sample was made of PBMCs. These receptors came from a female donor in good health and CMV-seropositive.

This chain links TRBV5-4 with TRBJ1-1; maybe TRBD1 (5 bases). The germline CDR1 and CDR2 sequences are SGHNT and YYREEE (reference sequence). The CDR3 totals 15 residues. The V end was cut by 7 bases, the J end by 0 bases, with 16 bases between. The CDR3 reads CASSSGGHMNTEAFF. The DNA for the CDR3 is TGTGCCAGCTCCTCCGGCGGACACATGAACACTGAAGCTTTCTTT.

The V call is TRBV6-5, the J call TRBJ2-7, with a weak D call TRBD2 (5 bases). The CDR3 spans 14 residues. The V end was cut by 0 bases, the J end by 6 bases, with 12 bases between. The germline gives CDR1 MNHEY, CDR2 SVGAGI. CDR3 coding DNA: TGTGCCAGCAGTTACTCGGGAAACGCGGGCGAGCAGTACTTC. Its translation: CASSYSGNAGEQYF.

The count of this clone is one. The rearrangement links TRBV21-1 to TRBJ1-1. TRBV21-1 is a recognized pseudogene. The CDR3 length is 15 residues. CDR3 region: CASSSREGPDTEAFF. The DNA of the CDR3 is TGTGCCAGCAGTTCCCGGGAGGGGCCGGACACTGAAGCTTTCTTT.